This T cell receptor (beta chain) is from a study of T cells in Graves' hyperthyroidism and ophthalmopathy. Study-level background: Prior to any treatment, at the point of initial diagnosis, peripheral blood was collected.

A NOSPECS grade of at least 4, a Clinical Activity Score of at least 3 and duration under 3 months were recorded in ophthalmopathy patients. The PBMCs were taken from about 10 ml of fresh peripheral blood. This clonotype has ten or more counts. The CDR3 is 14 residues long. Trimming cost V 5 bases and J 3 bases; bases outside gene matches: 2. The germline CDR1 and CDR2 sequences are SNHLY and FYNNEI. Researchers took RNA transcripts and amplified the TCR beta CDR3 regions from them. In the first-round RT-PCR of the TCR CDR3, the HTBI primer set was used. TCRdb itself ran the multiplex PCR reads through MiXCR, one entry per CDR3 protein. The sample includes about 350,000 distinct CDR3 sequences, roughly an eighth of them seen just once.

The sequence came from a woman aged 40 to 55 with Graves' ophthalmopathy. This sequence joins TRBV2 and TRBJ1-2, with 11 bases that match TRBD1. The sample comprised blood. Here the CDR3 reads CASSWTGGDYGYTF. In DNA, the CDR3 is TGTGCCAGCAGTTGGACAGGGGGCGACTATGGCTACACCTTC.